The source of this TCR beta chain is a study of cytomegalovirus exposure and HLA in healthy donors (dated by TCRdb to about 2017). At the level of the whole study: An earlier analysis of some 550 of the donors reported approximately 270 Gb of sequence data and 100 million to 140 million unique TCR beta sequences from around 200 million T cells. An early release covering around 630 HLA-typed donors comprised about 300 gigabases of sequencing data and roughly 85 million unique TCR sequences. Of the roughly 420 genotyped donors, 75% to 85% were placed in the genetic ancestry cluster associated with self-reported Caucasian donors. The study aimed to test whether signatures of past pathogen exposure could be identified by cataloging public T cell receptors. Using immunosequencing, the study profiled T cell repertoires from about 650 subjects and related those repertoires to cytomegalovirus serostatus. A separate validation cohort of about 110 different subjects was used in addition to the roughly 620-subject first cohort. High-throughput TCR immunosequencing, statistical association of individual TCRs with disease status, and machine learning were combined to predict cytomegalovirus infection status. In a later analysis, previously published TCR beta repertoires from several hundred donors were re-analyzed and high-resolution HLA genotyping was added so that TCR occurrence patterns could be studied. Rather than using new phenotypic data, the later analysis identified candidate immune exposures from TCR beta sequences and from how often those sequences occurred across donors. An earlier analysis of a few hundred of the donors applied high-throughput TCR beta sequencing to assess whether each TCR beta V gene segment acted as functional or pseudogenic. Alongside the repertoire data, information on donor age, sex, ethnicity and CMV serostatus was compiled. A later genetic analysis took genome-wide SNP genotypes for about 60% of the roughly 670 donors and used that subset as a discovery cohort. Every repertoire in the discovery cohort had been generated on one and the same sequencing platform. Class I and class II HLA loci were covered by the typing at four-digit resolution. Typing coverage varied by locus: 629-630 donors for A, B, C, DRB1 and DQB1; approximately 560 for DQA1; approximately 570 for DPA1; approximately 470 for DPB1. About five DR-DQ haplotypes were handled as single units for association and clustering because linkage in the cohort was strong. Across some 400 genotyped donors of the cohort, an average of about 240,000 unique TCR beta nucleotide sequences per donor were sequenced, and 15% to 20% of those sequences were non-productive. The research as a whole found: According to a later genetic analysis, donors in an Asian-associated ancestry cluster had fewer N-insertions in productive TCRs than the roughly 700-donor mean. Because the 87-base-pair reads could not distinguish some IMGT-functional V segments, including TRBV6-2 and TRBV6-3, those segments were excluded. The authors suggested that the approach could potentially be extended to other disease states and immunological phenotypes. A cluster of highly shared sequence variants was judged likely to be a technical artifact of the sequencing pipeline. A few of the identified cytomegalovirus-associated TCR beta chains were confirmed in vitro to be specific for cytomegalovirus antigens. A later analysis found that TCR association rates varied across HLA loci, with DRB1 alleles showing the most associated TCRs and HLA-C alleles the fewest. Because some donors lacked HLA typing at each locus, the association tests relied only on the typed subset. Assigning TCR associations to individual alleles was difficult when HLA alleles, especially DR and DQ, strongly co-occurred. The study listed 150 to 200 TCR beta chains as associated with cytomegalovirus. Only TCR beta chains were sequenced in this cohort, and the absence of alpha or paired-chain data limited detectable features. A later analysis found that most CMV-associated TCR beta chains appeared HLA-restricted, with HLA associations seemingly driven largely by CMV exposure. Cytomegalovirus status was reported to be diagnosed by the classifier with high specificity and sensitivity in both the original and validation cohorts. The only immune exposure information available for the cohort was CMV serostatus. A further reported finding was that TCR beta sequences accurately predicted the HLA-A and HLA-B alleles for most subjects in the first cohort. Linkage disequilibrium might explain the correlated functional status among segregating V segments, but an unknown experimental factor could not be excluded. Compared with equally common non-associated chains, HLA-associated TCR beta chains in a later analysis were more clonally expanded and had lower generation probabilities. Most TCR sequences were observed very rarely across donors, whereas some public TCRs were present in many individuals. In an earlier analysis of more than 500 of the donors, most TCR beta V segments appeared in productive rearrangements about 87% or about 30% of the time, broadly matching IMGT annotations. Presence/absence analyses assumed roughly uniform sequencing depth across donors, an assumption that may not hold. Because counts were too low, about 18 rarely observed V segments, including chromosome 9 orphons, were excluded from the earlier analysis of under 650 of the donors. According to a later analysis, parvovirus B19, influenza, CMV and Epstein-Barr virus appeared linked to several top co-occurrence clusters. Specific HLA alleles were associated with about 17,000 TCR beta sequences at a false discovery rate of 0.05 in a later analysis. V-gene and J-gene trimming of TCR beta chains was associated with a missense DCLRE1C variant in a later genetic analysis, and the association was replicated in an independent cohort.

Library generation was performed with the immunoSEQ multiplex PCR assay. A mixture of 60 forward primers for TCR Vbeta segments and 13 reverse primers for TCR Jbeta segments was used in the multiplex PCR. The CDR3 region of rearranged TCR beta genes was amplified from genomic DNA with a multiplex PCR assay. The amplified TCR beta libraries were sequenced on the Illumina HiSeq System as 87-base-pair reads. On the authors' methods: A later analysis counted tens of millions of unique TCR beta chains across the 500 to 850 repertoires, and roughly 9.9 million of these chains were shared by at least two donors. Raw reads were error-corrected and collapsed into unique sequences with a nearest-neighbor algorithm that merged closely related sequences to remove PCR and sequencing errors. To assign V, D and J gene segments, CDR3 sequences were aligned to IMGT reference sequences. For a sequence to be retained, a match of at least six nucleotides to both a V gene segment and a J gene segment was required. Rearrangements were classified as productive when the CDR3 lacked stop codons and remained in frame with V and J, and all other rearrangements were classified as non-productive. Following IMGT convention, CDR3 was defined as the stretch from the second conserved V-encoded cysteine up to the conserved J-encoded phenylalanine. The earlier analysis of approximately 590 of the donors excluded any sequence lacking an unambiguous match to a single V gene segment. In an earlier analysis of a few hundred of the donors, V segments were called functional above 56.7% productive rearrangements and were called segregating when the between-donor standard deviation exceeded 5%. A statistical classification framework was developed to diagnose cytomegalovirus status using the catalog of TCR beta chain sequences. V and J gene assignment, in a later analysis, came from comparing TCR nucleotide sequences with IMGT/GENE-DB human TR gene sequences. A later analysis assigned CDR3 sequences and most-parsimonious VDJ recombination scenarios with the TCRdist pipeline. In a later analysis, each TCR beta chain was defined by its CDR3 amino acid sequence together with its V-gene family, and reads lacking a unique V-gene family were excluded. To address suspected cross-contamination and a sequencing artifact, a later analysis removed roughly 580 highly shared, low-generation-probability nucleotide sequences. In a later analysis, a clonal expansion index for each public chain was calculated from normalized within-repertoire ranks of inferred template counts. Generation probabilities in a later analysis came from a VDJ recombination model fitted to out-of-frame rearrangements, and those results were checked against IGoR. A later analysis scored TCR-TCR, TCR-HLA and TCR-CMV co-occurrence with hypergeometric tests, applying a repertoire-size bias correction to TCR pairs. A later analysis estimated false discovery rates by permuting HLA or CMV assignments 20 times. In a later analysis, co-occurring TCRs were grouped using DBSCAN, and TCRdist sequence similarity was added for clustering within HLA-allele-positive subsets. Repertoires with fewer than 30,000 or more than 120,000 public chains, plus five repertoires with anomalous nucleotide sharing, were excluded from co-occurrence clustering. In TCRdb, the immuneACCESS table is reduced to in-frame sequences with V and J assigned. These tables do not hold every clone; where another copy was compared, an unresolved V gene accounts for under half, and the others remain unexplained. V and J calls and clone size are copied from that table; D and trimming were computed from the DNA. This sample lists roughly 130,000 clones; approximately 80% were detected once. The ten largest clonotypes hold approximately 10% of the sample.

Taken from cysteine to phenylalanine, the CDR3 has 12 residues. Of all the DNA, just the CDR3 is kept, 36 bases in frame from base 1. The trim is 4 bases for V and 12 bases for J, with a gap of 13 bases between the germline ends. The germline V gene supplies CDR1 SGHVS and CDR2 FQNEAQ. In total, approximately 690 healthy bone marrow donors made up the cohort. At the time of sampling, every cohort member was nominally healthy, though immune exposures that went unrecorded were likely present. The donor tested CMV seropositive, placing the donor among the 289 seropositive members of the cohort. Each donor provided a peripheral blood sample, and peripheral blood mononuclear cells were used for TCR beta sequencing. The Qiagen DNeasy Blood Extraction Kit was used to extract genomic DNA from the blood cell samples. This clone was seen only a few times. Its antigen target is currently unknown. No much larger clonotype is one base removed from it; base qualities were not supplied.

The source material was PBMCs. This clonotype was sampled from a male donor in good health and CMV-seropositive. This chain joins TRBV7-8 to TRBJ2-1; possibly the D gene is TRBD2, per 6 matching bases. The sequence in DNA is TGTGCCAGCAGCTCTTCCGCGGGGCTGCAGTTCTTC. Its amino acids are CASSSSAGLQFF.